Listed below are T cell receptor beta chains from one sample, sequenced in a study of technical replicates of blood from several donors. The data were produced by immunoSEQ multiplex PCR, yet TCRdb's version contains in-frame clones alone and is incomplete. This table holds approximately 65,000 clones, approximately 86% found once. Material: PBMCs. Receptor source: a human donor in good health. Some clones in this sample may be carry-over from other donors' samples. The CDR3 runs from the conserved cysteine through the conserved F or W. D genes are given only for firm matches. Rows give clone size only sometimes, using once, few, many, or a class for an expanded clone.

TRBV11-2,.,.,TRBJ1-5,CASSAGTTDQPQHF,TGTGCCAGCAGCGCAGGGACAACAGATCAGCCCCAGCATTTT
TRBV15,TRBD1,once,TRBJ1-2,CATSRDRGRTGLGWDYGYTF,TGTGCCACCAGCAGAGACAGGGGGCGGACAGGTTTGGGGTGGGACTATGGCTACACCTTC
TRBV18,TRBD1,.,TRBJ1-5,CASSPSGQGGNQPQHF,TGTGCCAGCTCACCATCGGGACAGGGTGGCAATCAGCCCCAGCATTTT
TRBV30,.,.,TRBJ2-5,CAWSVFRRETQYF,TGTGCCTGGAGTGTTTTCCGGCGGGAGACCCAGTACTTC
TRBV18,.,.,TRBJ1-5,CASSPTGSPYSNQPQHF,TGTGCCAGCTCACCGACGGGGAGTCCTTATAGCAATCAGCCCCAGCATTTT
TRBV5-1,TRBD2,.,TRBJ2-1,CASGLGLAGYNEQFF,TGCGCCAGTGGCCTCGGACTAGCGGGTTACAATGAGCAGTTCTTC
TRBV6-5,TRBD1,.,TRBJ1-5,CASRLGQGGNQPQHF,TGTGCCAGCAGACTAGGACAGGGCGGCAATCAGCCCCAGCATTTT
TRBV7-9,.,.,TRBJ1-4,CASSLGGRTNEKLFF,TGTGCCAGCAGCCTAGGGGGGCGAACTAATGAAAAACTGTTTTTT
TRBV15,TRBD2,.,TRBJ2-1,CATSPRTSSYNEQFF,TGTGCCACCAGCCCCAGGACTAGCTCCTACAATGAGCAGTTCTTC
TRBV4-2,.,once,TRBJ1-2,CASSRGGGGPESGYTF,TGTGCCAGCAGCCGGGGTGGGGGCGGGCCGGAGAGTGGCTACACCTTC
TRBV6-7,TRBD2,.,TRBJ2-3,CAWRAGVMDTQYF,TGTGCCTGGCGGGCGGGAGTAATGGATACGCAGTATTTT
TRBV5-1,TRBD2,.,TRBJ2-1,CASSSAGGYNEQFF,TGCGCCAGCAGCTCGGCGGGGGGTTACAATGAGCAGTTCTTC
TRBV27,TRBD2,.,TRBJ2-1,CASSLSASGGYNEQFF,TGTGCCAGCAGTTTATCCGCTAGCGGGGGGTACAATGAGCAGTTCTTC
TRBV7-9,TRBD1,.,TRBJ2-7,CASSKTGSSYEQYF,TGTGCCAGCAGCAAGACAGGGTCATCCTACGAGCAGTACTTC
TRBV10-3,.,.,TRBJ2-5,CAIRPSHQETQYF,TGTGCCATCCGCCCTAGCCACCAAGAGACCCAGTACTTC
TRBV9,TRBD2,.,TRBJ2-6,CASSVGAGLSGANVLTF,TGTGCCAGCAGCGTAGGAGCGGGGCTCTCTGGGGCCAACGTCCTGACTTTC
TRBV21-1,.,.,TRBJ2-5,CASSKIVAGVNNETQYF,TGTGCCAGCAGCAAAATAGTGGCGGGAGTTAATAACGAGACCCAGTACTTC
TRBV6-1,TRBD2,few,TRBJ2-7,CASTKVLAGGDDQYF,TGTGCCAGCACTAAAGTACTAGCGGGGGGGGATGATCAGTACTTC
TRBV7-3,.,once,TRBJ2-7,CASSLSQGSHEQYF,TGTGCCAGCAGCTTAAGTCAGGGGTCCCACGAGCAGTACTTC
TRBV30,TRBD1,.,TRBJ1-6,CAWSGQGNSPLHF,TGTGCCTGGAGCGGACAGGGCAATTCACCCCTCCACTTT
TRBV18,TRBD1,.,TRBJ2-3,CASSGQGASDTQYF,TGTGCCAGCTCCGGACAGGGGGCATCAGATACGCAGTATTTT
TRBV9,TRBD2,.,TRBJ2-2,CASSVTSGLNTGELFF,TGTGCCAGCAGCGTGACTAGCGGGCTGAACACCGGGGAGCTGTTTTTT
TRBV7-9,.,.,TRBJ1-2,CASSLELRGYTF,TGTGCCAGCAGCTTAGAGTTGAGAGGCTACACCTTC
TRBV7-2,TRBD2,.,TRBJ2-7,CASSQIAGGPYEQYF,TGTGCCAGCAGCCAAATAGCGGGAGGGCCCTACGAGCAGTACTTC
TRBV6-5,.,.,TRBJ2-7,CASSPGPGSREQYF,TGTGCCAGCAGTCCCGGCCCGGGTTCACGCGAGCAGTACTTC
TRBV2,.,.,TRBJ1-6,CASSESVILYYNSPLHF,TGTGCCAGCAGTGAATCGGTCATCCTTTACTATAATTCACCCCTCCACTTT
TRBV13,TRBD1,.,TRBJ2-6,CASSSGRGSGANVLTF,TGTGCCAGCAGCTCGGGCAGGGGGTCTGGGGCCAACGTCCTGACTTTC
TRBV7-3,TRBD1,.,TRBJ1-2,CASSFGTGVHGYTF,TGTGCCAGCAGCTTCGGGACAGGGGTGCATGGCTACACCTTC
TRBV20-1,.,.,TRBJ2-3,CSAIVTDTQYF,TGCAGTGCTATAGTCACAGATACGCAGTATTTT
TRBV9,TRBD2,.,TRBJ2-7,CASSLTGGSYEQYF,TGTGCCAGCAGCTTAACGGGAGGCTCCTACGAGCAGTACTTC
TRBV10-3,TRBD1,.,TRBJ1-1,CAISGQGGTEAFF,TGTGCCATCAGTGGACAGGGGGGGACTGAAGCTTTCTTT
TRBV5-1,.,.,TRBJ2-4,CASSLASQDIQYF,TGCGCCAGCAGCTTGGCCTCCCAGGACATTCAGTACTTC
TRBV7-3,TRBD1,.,TRBJ2-7,CASSKGQGAHEQYF,TGTGCCAGCAGCAAAGGACAGGGGGCCCACGAGCAGTACTTC
TRBV6-5,TRBD1,.,TRBJ1-1,CASSPTTGRNTEAFF,TGTGCCAGCAGTCCCACGACAGGGCGGAACACTGAAGCTTTCTTT
TRBV2,.,.,TRBJ2-1,CATWDNPKTNEQFF,TGTGCCACCTGGGACAACCCTAAAACCAATGAGCAGTTCTTC
TRBV11-2,.,.,TRBJ1-2,CASSSITGPGGSGYTF,TGTGCCAGCAGCTCAATAACGGGACCGGGAGGATCCGGCTACACCTTC
TRBV9,.,few,TRBJ2-2,CASRSVLTGELFF,TGTGCCAGCAGATCGGTGCTTACCGGGGAGCTGTTTTTT
TRBV10-3,TRBD2,.,TRBJ2-7,CAISVSSGGQHYEQYF,TGTGCCATCAGTGTGTCTAGCGGGGGCCAACACTACGAGCAGTACTTC
TRBV10-2,TRBD1,.,TRBJ1-2,CASSRTGGNFGYTF,TGCGCCAGCAGCCGGACAGGGGGGAATTTTGGCTACACCTTC
TRBV14,TRBD1,.,TRBJ2-7,CASSQLTGQASTREQYF,TGTGCCAGCAGCCAGCTGACGGGACAGGCTTCGACGAGGGAGCAGTACTTC
TRBV2,.,few,TRBJ2-2,CASSASPTTANTGELFF,TGTGCCAGCAGTGCATCGCCGACTACCGCGAACACCGGGGAGCTGTTTTTT